A selection of T cell receptor beta chains follows, all from one sample in a study of human T cells and chemical hapten exposure. Each CDR3 protein gets one entry after TCRdb re-called the RACE reads with MiXCR. The repertoire has 200,000 to 300,000 distinct CDR3 sequences, roughly 8.9% of them found once; the top ten carry approximately 2.2%. The input for sequencing was whole blood, taken in connection with sensitization to the hapten diphenylcyclopropenone (DPC). Every receptor here comes from a woman between 35 and 50 years old with alopecia areata. Some clones in this sample may be carry-over from other donors' samples. Each CDR3 is given with its conserved first and last residue. A D gene is named only where the DNA matches it firmly. Size tells how often a clone was seen (once, few, many) or the class of an expanded clone, and some rows leave it out.

D	V	J	size	CDR3	DNA
NA	TRBV25-1	TRBJ2-5	few	CATEGPFSRSQETQYF	TGTGCCACCGAGGGCCCTTTTTCGCGTAGCCAAGAGACCCAGTACTTC
NA	TRBV28	TRBJ1-1	once	CASIPRLNTEAYF	TGTGCCAGCATCCCCCGACTGAACACTGAAGCTTACTTT
NA	TRBV5-1	TRBJ2-7	NA	CASSLEGGYEQYF	TGCGCCAGCAGCTTGGAAGGGGGTTACGAGCAGTACTTC
TRBD1	TRBV7-2	TRBJ1-4	many	CASSSRDRSNEKLFF	TGTGCCAGCAGCTCGCGGGACAGATCAAATGAAAAACTGTTTTTT
NA	TRBV4-1	TRBJ2-5	many	CASSQDTDGDQETQYF	TGCGCCAGCAGCCAAGATACGGACGGGGACCAAGAGACCCAGTACTTC
TRBD1	TRBV29-1	TRBJ2-3	few	CSVEEGGAHTDTQYF	TGCAGCGTTGAAGAAGGGGGCGCCCACACAGATACGCAGTATTTT
NA	TRBV6-2/TRBV6-3	TRBJ1-5	many	CASSYGLVGSNQPQHF	TGTGCCAGCAGTTACGGCTTGGTTGGAAGCAATCAGCCCCAGCATTTT
TRBD1	TRBV5-1	TRBJ2-5	few	CASRTGVETQYF	TGCGCCAGCAGGACAGGGGTCGAGACCCAGTACTTC
NA	TRBV10-3	TRBJ2-1	few	CAIQRQNNEQFF	TGTGCCATACAGAGGCAGAACAATGAGCAGTTCTTC
NA	TRBV6-1	TRBJ2-5	few	CASSEALGVQETQYF	TGTGCCAGCAGTGAAGCGTTGGGAGTCCAAGAGACCCAGTACTTC
TRBD1	TRBV5-5	TRBJ2-2	few	CASSWGQGGTGELFF	TGTGCCAGCAGCTGGGGACAGGGAGGAACCGGGGAGCTGTTTTTT
TRBD1	TRBV6-5	TRBJ2-1	many	CASSYSNKHSGTGFYNEQFF	TGTGCCAGCAGTTATTCGAACAAACACTCCGGGACAGGGTTTTACAATGAGCAGTTCTTC
NA	TRBV7-2	TRBJ2-5	many	CASSLASTRETQYF	TGTGCCAGCAGCTTAGCCTCGACCCGAGAGACCCAGTACTTC
NA	TRBV12-3/TRBV12-4	TRBJ1-6	few	CASSLEVLNNSPLHF	TGTGCCAGCAGTTTAGAGGTCCTCAATAATTCACCCCTCCACTTT
TRBD2	TRBV2	TRBJ2-3	NA	CASKTGPSGRGDTQYF	TGTGCCAGCAAGACGGGCCCTAGCGGGAGAGGAGATACGCAGTATTTT
NA	TRBV7-2	TRBJ1-2	few	CASREGRAYGYTF	TGTGCCAGCAGGGAGGGCAGGGCCTATGGCTACACCTTC
TRBD2	TRBV29-1	TRBJ2-3	NA	CSVVLFSGRASDTQYF	TGCAGCGTTGTCCTTTTTAGCGGGAGGGCCTCAGATACGCAGTATTTT
TRBD1	TRBV10-3	TRBJ2-2	NA	CGTGAATNTGELFF	TGTGGGACAGGGGCGGCCACGAACACCGGGGAGCTGTTTTTT
NA	TRBV28	TRBJ2-7	many	CAHSRWRTEGEQYF	TGTGCCCACTCCCGATGGCGGACGGAGGGCGAGCAGTACTTC
NA	TRBV7-2	TRBJ2-2	many	CASSLGLGGELFF	TGTGCCAGCAGCTTAGGCCTAGGGGGGGAGCTGTTTTTT
NA	TRBV12-3/TRBV12-4	TRBJ1-4	many	CASCQASNEKLFF	TGTGCCAGCTGTCAGGCCTCTAATGAAAAACTGTTTTTT
TRBD1	TRBV28	TRBJ1-1	few	CASSRPGGWSTEAFF	TGTGCCAGCAGTAGGCCAGGGGGCTGGAGCACTGAAGCTTTCTTT
NA	TRBV5-1	TRBJ2-3	many	CASSWGGTDTQYF	TGCGCCAGCAGCTGGGGGGGCACAGATACGCAGTATTTT
NA	TRBV7-7	TRBJ2-1	few	CASSLASGRVDEQFF	TGTGCTAGCAGCTTAGCCTCGGGCAGGGTGGATGAGCAGTTCTTC
NA	TRBV7-9	TRBJ2-1	many	CASSLARIAGPYNEQFF	TGTGCCAGCAGCTTAGCTCGTATCGCAGGGCCTTACAATGAGCAGTTCTTC
NA	TRBV5-1	TRBJ2-1	few	CASSFDAGSYNEQFF	TGCGCCAGCAGCTTTGATGCCGGGTCCTACAATGAGCAGTTCTTC
TRBD1	TRBV6-6	TRBJ2-1	NA	CASSSEGTVGTLGQFF	TGTGCCAGCAGTTCTGAAGGGACAGTCGGCACTTTGGGGCAGTTCTTC
TRBD2	TRBV19	TRBJ2-1	NA	CASSIDMGGSQFHEQFF	TGTGCCAGTAGTATAGACATGGGCGGGAGTCAATTCCATGAGCAGTTCTTC
NA	TRBV6-5	TRBJ2-7	NA	CASSYSRRASYEQYF	TGTGCCAGCAGTTACTCACGGAGAGCCTCCTACGAGCAGTACTTC
NA	TRBV20-1	TRBJ2-3	few	CSARVGADTQYF	TGCAGTGCTAGAGTAGGCGCAGATACGCAGTATTTT
NA	TRBV7-6	TRBJ2-3	few	CASSLMTGTPTDTQYF	TGTGCCAGCAGCTTAATGACCGGGACTCCTACAGATACGCAGTATTTT
NA	TRBV5-1	TRBJ1-4	NA	CASSRGGTNEKLFF	TGCGCCAGCAGCAGGGGAGGAACTAATGAAAAACTGTTTTTT
NA	TRBV29-1	TRBJ2-7	many	CSVREVSDEQYF	TGCAGCGTTCGCGAAGTTTCTGACGAGCAGTACTTC
TRBD2	TRBV6-1	TRBJ2-7	few	CASSEFSGTNYEQYF	TGTGCCAGCAGTGAATTCTCTGGGACTAACTACGAGCAGTACTTC
NA	TRBV6-2/TRBV6-3	TRBJ2-5	few	CASTDQETQYF	TGTGCCAGCACCGACCAAGAGACCCAGTACTTC
NA	TRBV7-9	TRBJ1-2	few	CASSFSGQNYGYTF	TGTGCCAGCAGCTTTTCAGGGCAGAACTATGGCTACACCTTC
NA	TRBV29-1	TRBJ1-2	few	CSVANTYNYGYTF	TGCAGCGTTGCAAACACCTATAACTATGGCTACACCTTC
NA	TRBV3-1	TRBJ2-5	few	CASSQGRVTETQYF	TGTGCCAGCAGCCAAGGAAGGGTAACAGAGACCCAGTACTTC
NA	TRBV7-2	TRBJ1-2	many	CASRVDGSSYGYTF	TGTGCCAGCAGAGTCGACGGGTCCTCCTATGGCTACACCTTC
TRBD1	TRBV28	TRBJ2-3	few	CASSTAGGQLDTQYF	TGTGCCAGCAGTACCGCAGGGGGACAATTAGATACGCAGTATTTT
NA	TRBV4-2	TRBJ1-2	many	CASSQDNYGYTF	TGTGCCAGCAGCCAAGATAACTATGGCTACACCTTC
TRBD1	TRBV29-1	TRBJ2-5	few	CSVERSTGVAETQYF	TGCAGCGTTGAAAGGAGTACAGGGGTCGCGGAGACCCAGTACTTC
TRBD1	TRBV7-2	TRBJ2-7	few	CASSTRTGGEQYF	TGTGCCAGCAGCACCCGGACAGGCGGCGAGCAGTACTTC
TRBD2	TRBV6-5	TRBJ2-5	NA	CASSYSEREYRTQYF	TGTGCCAGCAGTTACTCGGAGCGGGAGTATAGGACCCAGTACTTC
NA	TRBV13	TRBJ1-2	few	CASSLGREDYGYTF	TGTGCCAGCAGCTTAGGGCGGGAGGACTATGGCTACACCTTC
TRBD1	TRBV30	TRBJ1-4	NA	CAWRPPGQGSEKLFF	TGTGCCTGGAGGCCGCCGGGACAGGGGTCTGAAAAACTGTTTTTT
TRBD2	TRBV6-2/TRBV6-3	TRBJ2-5	few	CASSPRGLAEETQYF	TGTGCCAGCAGTCCACGAGGACTAGCGGAAGAGACCCAGTACTTC